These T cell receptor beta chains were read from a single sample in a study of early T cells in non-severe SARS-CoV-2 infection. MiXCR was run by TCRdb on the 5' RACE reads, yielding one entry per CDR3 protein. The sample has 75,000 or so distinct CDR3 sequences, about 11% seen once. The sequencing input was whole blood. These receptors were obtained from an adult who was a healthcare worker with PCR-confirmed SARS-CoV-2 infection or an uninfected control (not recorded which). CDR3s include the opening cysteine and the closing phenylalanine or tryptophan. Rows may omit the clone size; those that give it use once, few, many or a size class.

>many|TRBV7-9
CASSRGTLNTEAFF
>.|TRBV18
CASSPLDGYTF
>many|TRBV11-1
CASTLPSGRESSLAKNIQYF
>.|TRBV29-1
CSVGGQLNGYTF
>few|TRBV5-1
CASSLADRPSYEQYF
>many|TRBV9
CASSVGAGGLETQYF
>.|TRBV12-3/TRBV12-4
CASSLQGMAEAFF
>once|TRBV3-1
CASSRSGQGRGDTQYF
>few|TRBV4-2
CASSQDSAQENTIYF
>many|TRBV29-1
CSVMGGRDTEAFF
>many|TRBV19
CASRDSLYNSPLHF
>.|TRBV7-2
CASRPDRNTGELFF
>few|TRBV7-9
CASSLALGDGNQPQHF
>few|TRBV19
CALRDPTNYGYTF
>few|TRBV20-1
CSAIRQGATEAFF
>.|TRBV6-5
CASSVGTGVPGELFF
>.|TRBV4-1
CASSSFAGLSGNTIYF
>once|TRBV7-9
CASSNPTGEFNSPLHF
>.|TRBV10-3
CAISVFPGEQYF
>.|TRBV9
CASGLAPSYNEQFF
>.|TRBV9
CASSVALAASEDTQYF
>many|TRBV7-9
CASSYGQGGTEAFF
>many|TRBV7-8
CASSFGDGGSGNTIYF
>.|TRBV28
CASARSTTETQYF
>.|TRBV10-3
CAANGGFNNEQFF
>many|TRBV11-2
CASSPGTSGSTGELFF
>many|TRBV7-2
CASSLQKNIQYF
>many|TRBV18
CASSPLRTSGGYTDTQYF
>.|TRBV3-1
CASTHRVLGGSDEQYF
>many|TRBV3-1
CASSQAAGTGEQYF
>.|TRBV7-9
CASGTTDTQYF
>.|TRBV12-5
CASGPQGSSYNEQFF
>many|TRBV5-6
CASSPGSRYEQYF
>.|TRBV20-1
CSARDPSGKGGADTQYF
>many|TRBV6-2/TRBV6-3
CASSQGLWNTGELFF
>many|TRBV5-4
CASSLQATAQYF
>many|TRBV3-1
CASSQGGQANYGYTF
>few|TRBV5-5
CASSLVQYPSSYEQYF
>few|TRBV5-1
CASSLPSSGELFF
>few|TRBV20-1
CSARALRGGTDTQYF
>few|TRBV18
CASSPPADQRDIQYF
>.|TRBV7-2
CASSLVVQDTEAFF
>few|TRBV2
CASSEAAAGYTF
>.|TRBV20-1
CSARQRNTEAFF
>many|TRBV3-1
CASSQEGWAQPQHF
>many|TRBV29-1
CSVGQGEETQYF
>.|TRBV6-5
CASRSLGVLSPLHF
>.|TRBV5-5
CASSRTSGPDNEQSF
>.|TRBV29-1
CSATTGLYEQYF
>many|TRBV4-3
CASSPLNPGQDGYTF
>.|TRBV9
CASSVRTGELFF
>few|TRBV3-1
CARIGPPGQHF
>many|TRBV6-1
CASSETSKGTEAFF
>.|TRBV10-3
CAIKGTGDRYEQYF